This T cell receptor beta chain emerged from a study of blood T cell repertoires in COVID-19 (dated by TCRdb to the early 2020s). Context from the whole study: Samples covering the acute and convalescent phases of COVID-19 were provided by collaborators in the United States, Italy and Spain. Where HLA class I and class II types were available, the types were taken from metadata supplied by the sample provider, not from assay-based typing. The sample metadata nearly always contained a de-identified subject ID, COVID-19 status, age in years and sex. The repertoires were released in a freely available public database intended as a resource for research on the immune response to SARS-CoV-2. Samples came from the ongoing ImmuneRACE study (first 160 participants) plus 1,254 subjects from 6 global collaborators. The dataset comprised deeply sampled blood TCRbeta repertoires from subjects exposed to, actively infected with, or recovered from COVID-19. The prospective study material was composed of cDNA or gDNA derived from T cells, B-cell-depleted T cells, or PBMCs.

Study-wide findings and limitations: The quantity of clinical and demographic metadata differed by source and by participant and was supplied without curation.

The immunoSEQ Assay, a bias-controlled multiplex PCR, was used to amplify TCRbeta CDR3 regions from genomic DNA. In the original analysis: Within the assay, amplification of reference gene primers was used to estimate how many nucleated cells each sample contained. To quantify the absolute abundance of each unique TCRbeta CDR3 rearrangement, sequence reads were collapsed and filtered. For each sample, productive Simpson clonality was calculated as the square root of Simpson's diversity index over productive rearrangements. This immuneACCESS table, as held by TCRdb, lists in-frame sequences with V and J called but not all clones. Of the missing ones, under half trace to an unresolved V gene in checked studies; the others have no known cause. V and J calls and clone size follow that table, whereas D and trimming were derived from the DNA. This sample holds 40,000 to 55,000 clones; approximately 85% were observed only once. The ten largest clones capture about 3% of the sample.

Each collaborating institution followed its own protocols to collect whole blood in K2EDTA tubes. For TCRbeta analysis, collaborator samples were shipped as frozen whole blood, as isolated PBMCs, or as DNA extracted from either sample type. The germline V gene (reference sequence) supplies CDR1 GTSNPN and CDR2 SVGIG. V lost 1 base and J lost 9 bases, and the count of bases not matched to a germline gene is 11. The CDR3 sequence holds 14 residues, the cysteine and phenylalanine included. Kept here is only the CDR3 DNA, which spans 42 bases and is read in frame from base 1. Remarks on this clone: There is no known antigen for this receptor. Within one base of it there is no much larger clone, and no base qualities were kept.

The clonotype comes from a man aged 50 to 59 with active COVID-19. The rearranged chain carries TRBV30 and TRBJ2-5, and TRBD1 matches 7 of the central bases. The sequencing input was peripheral blood. This receptor carries the CDR3 CAWSADRGTGAQYF. The sequenced DNA is TGTGCCTGGAGTGCGGACAGAGGTACAGGGGCCCAGTACTTC.